A selection of T cell receptor beta chains follows, all from one sample in a study of response to subunit inactivated influenza vaccine. MiXCR, applied by TCRdb to the RT-PCR reads, yields one record per CDR3 protein. The sample contains about 780,000 distinct CDR3 sequences, approximately 18% of which appear only once. The sequenced sample was PBMCs from blood, obtained 4 to 6 days after vaccination. These receptors were obtained from a man aged 45-60 years who received an inactivated influenza vaccine. CDR3s include the opening cysteine and the closing phenylalanine or tryptophan. A D gene is named only where the DNA matches it firmly. Clone size is given for some rows only: seen once, a few or many times, or a class if the clone is expanded.

v_call,clone_size,d_call,j_call,cdr3_aa,cdr3_nt
TRBV25-1,.,.,TRBJ2-7,CASSRPWPNSYEQYF,TGTGCCAGCTCGCGACCATGGCCAAATTCCTACGAGCAGTACTTC
TRBV4-3,.,.,TRBJ2-7,CASSQAWGNSEQYF,TGCGCCAGCAGCCAAGCGTGGGGGAACTCCGAGCAGTACTTC
TRBV20-1,few,TRBD1,TRBJ2-3,CSARGREGAFSDTQYF,TGCAGTGCTAGAGGTCGTGAGGGGGCCTTTTCGGATACGCAGTATTTT
TRBV5-1,few,.,TRBJ1-2,CASSLVPARDYTF,TGCGCCAGCAGCTTGGTTCCGGCGCGTGACTACACCTTC
TRBV6-1,few,TRBD1,TRBJ2-6,CASSRTGGAGANVLTF,TGTGCCAGCAGCCGGACAGGGGGTGCTGGGGCCAACGTCCTGACTTTC
TRBV2,few,TRBD2,TRBJ2-3,CASSDWKQVPSGRAKDTQYF,TGTGCCAGCAGTGATTGGAAGCAAGTTCCTAGCGGGAGGGCCAAAGATACGCAGTATTTT
TRBV6-2/TRBV6-3,.,TRBD1,TRBJ2-6,CASSYSGQGVPGANVLTF,TGTGCCAGCAGTTATTCGGGACAGGGAGTCCCTGGGGCCAACGTCCTGACTTTC
TRBV5-1,.,TRBD2,TRBJ2-5,CASRPTRAGVQETQYF,TGCGCCAGCAGGCCTACTCGAGCGGGAGTTCAAGAGACCCAGTACTTC
TRBV4-1,few,TRBD1,TRBJ1-1,CASSQGPGRGHTEAFF,TGCGCCAGCAGCCAAGGACCAGGCAGGGGGCACACTGAAGCTTTCTTT
TRBV7-8,.,.,TRBJ2-3,CASSPTRGRTDTQYF,TGTGCCAGCAGCCCCACCAGGGGGAGGACAGATACGCAGTATTTT
TRBV28,once,TRBD1,TRBJ2-5,CASSLSGTGARTQYF,TGTGCCAGCAGTCTATCCGGGACAGGGGCGCGGACCCAGTACTTC
TRBV11-2,.,TRBD2,TRBJ2-1,CASSLVGTSADNEQFF,TGTGCCAGCAGCTTAGTAGGGACTAGCGCAGACAATGAGCAGTTCTTC
TRBV20-1,.,.,TRBJ2-3,CSAKPTPLVDTQYF,TGCAGTGCCAAGCCGACCCCACTCGTTGATACGCAGTATTTT
TRBV7-2,few,.,TRBJ1-1,CASSLVVWNTEAFF,TGTGCCAGCAGCTTAGTAGTTTGGAACACTGAAGCTTTCTTT
TRBV4-2,.,.,TRBJ2-2,CASSQEQIGGTGELFF,TGTGCCAGCAGCCAAGAACAGATAGGCGGCACCGGGGAGCTGTTTTTT
TRBV7-2,few,.,TRBJ2-3,CASSLLRGHTQYF,TGTGCCAGCAGCTTATTGCGGGGGCATACGCAGTATTTT
TRBV5-1,few,.,TRBJ2-5,CASSLGQQQETQYF,TGCGCCAGCAGCTTGGGGCAGCAACAAGAGACCCAGTACTTC
TRBV6-1,few,TRBD2,TRBJ2-7,CASSPGGGRRNEQYF,TGTGCCAGCAGCCCCGGGGGCGGGAGGAGAAACGAGCAGTACTTC
TRBV9,.,TRBD2,TRBJ2-3,CASSVALGGGTDTQYF,TGTGCCAGCAGCGTAGCTTTGGGGGGAGGGACAGATACGCAGTATTTT
TRBV20-1,many,.,TRBJ2-7,CSARVGYEQYF,TGCAGTGCTAGAGTGGGCTACGAGCAGTACTTC
TRBV12-3/TRBV12-4,.,TRBD1,TRBJ1-1,CASSLVAGGGTEAFF,TGTGCCAGCAGTTTAGTCGCAGGGGGGGGCACTGAAGCTTTCTTT
TRBV3-1,.,.,TRBJ2-7,CASSQAEYYEQYF,TGTGCCAGCAGCCAAGCCGAATACTACGAGCAGTACTTC
TRBV7-9,many,.,TRBJ2-1,CASSLTHNEQFF,TGTGCCAGCAGCTTAACGCACAATGAGCAGTTCTTC
TRBV4-1,.,.,TRBJ2-1,CASSQDVAPVEQFF,TGCGCCAGCAGCCAAGATGTAGCTCCCGTTGAGCAGTTCTTC
TRBV12-3/TRBV12-4,few,.,TRBJ2-5,CASSPGLPLETQYF,TGTGCCAGCAGCCCGGGACTCCCGTTGGAGACCCAGTACTTC
TRBV20-1,few,.,TRBJ2-7,CSALRGRGRGDEQYF,TGCAGTGCTCTCCGAGGGAGGGGGCGCGGAGACGAGCAGTACTTC
TRBV7-2,.,TRBD2,TRBJ2-1,CASTPGRLAGRNEQFF,TGTGCCAGCACCCCAGGTCGACTAGCGGGTCGCAATGAGCAGTTCTTC
TRBV5-6,.,.,TRBJ1-1,CASSFRGSYTEAFF,TGTGCCAGCAGCTTTCGCGGGAGCTACACTGAAGCTTTCTTT
TRBV2,.,TRBD2,TRBJ2-3,CASSDGRAGGLDTQYF,TGTGCCAGCAGTGATGGTCGAGCGGGGGGGCTCGATACGCAGTATTTT
TRBV5-1,.,TRBD1,TRBJ1-1,CASSSTGDNTEAFF,TGCGCCAGCAGCTCTACAGGGGATAACACTGAAGCTTTCTTT
TRBV12-3/TRBV12-4,many,.,TRBJ1-5,CASSGGGNQPQHF,TGTGCCAGCAGTGGGGGAGGGAATCAGCCCCAGCATTTT
TRBV29-1,few,TRBD2,TRBJ2-5,CSVRPGLARETQYF,TGCAGCGTCCGCCCCGGACTAGCGCGAGAGACCCAGTACTTC
TRBV9,.,.,TRBJ2-3,CASSVEGRGSGTQYF,TGTGCCAGCAGCGTAGAAGGACGGGGATCGGGTACGCAGTATTTT
TRBV6-2/TRBV6-3,.,TRBD1,TRBJ1-2,CASSYQTGAYGYTF,TGTGCCAGCAGTTACCAAACAGGGGCCTATGGCTACACCTTC
TRBV12-3/TRBV12-4,many,TRBD1,TRBJ2-7,CASSPAHLTGSHYEQYF,TGTGCCAGCAGTCCCGCTCACCTGACAGGGTCCCACTACGAGCAGTACTTC
TRBV6-1,few,.,TRBJ1-5,CASSEFGQSNQPQHF,TGTGCCAGCAGTGAATTTGGACAGAGCAATCAGCCCCAGCATTTT
TRBV20-1,few,.,TRBJ2-7,CSDRASARGYEQYF,TGCAGTGATAGAGCTTCCGCTCGGGGATACGAGCAGTACTTC
TRBV6-2/TRBV6-3,.,TRBD1,TRBJ2-7,CASRGTANSYEQYF,TGTGCCAGCAGAGGGACAGCGAACTCCTACGAGCAGTACTTC